The present entry profiles one TCR beta chain with its context. The data originate from a study of OX40 agonist ivuxolimab in advanced cancers. Study-wide context: Three dose-escalation patients had partial responses: one with hepatocellular carcinoma and two with cutaneous melanoma.

Deletions cut 4 bases from V and 4 bases from J, with 23 bases between. This CDR3 comprises 18 residues. Germline CDR1 is MDHEN and CDR2 is SYDVKM. The assay was immunoSEQ multiplex PCR, and TCRdb's table has in-frame clones only and misses some. Among approximately 65,000 clones listed, roughly 82% were seen once. V and J are TRBV28 and TRBJ1-5, with D unclear. The receptor's source is an adult with an advanced solid tumor such as melanoma, head and neck, liver or kidney cancer. Source: CD4+ or CD8+ T cells sorted from blood, taken in a trial of the OX40 agonist ivuxolimab. In DNA form, the CDR3 reads TGTGCCAGCAGTTCACCTAGGGCTATGACGGTTAGTAATCAGCCCCAGCATTTT. This codes for CASSSPRAMTVSNQPQHF.